Given below is one T cell receptor beta chain in context. There is no known antigen for this receptor. HCMV-specific IgG was detected in serum with a commercial ELISA kit to determine HCMV serostatus. Peripheral blood mononuclear cells were isolated from blood by Ficoll density gradient centrifugation. Counted from cysteine to phenylalanine, this CDR3 has 17 amino acids. The protein alone is recorded here. Taken from the germline V gene, the CDR1 and CDR2 loops are SGDLS and YYNGEE. Sequencer: Illumina HiSeq 2000. The TCR beta cDNA libraries were made using 5'RACE template switching, a step that added both a universal primer site and unique molecular identifiers. Synthesis of cDNA was primed from the TCR beta constant segment and was followed by two consecutive PCR amplification steps. Turning to the authors' computational methods: MIGEC was used to demultiplex reads and group the reads by UMI, and MiTCR was used to assemble and quantify clonotypes. Only TCR cDNA sequences supported by at least two reads were kept to exclude erroneous sequences. Downstream repertoire analysis used the tcR package, and clonotypes were matched across fractions by CDR3 nucleotide sequence plus V segment. VDJmatch was used to annotate antigen specificity against VDJdb, with one amino acid substitution in CDR3 allowed. Each entry corresponds to one CDR3 protein sequence from reads that TCRdb reprocessed, and DNA is not given. The V and J calls follow TCRdb's processing rather than the paper's. The table kept for this sample lists around 470,000 distinct CDR3 sequences. The top ten hold almost 1.5% of the sample.

This specimen belongs to a study of T cells expressing NK-cell markers (dated by TCRdb to 2018 to 2021). About the study as a whole: Roughly 8 donors provided sorted CD3+CD56+NKG2C+, CD3+CD56+NKG2C- and CD3+CD56-NKG2C+ T-cell subsets, whose TCR beta-chain repertoires were profiled. Of the eight sequenced donors, seven were found to be HCMV-seropositive and one was found to be HCMV-seronegative. The eight sequenced donors were randomly selected healthy volunteers, three men and five women. Sequencing of the libraries produced 2 x 150 bp reads on Illumina HiSeq 2000/2500, MiSeq or NextSeq.

General conclusions and limits of the study: Whether the expanded NKG2C-expressing T cell clones were specific for HCMV antigens remained unclear. In six donors, the dominant CD3+CD56+NKG2C+ clonotypes ranked among the top 10 CD8+ clonotypes, making up 1.0-7.0% of CD8+ T cells. Those dominant clonotypes were again the most abundant among CD3+CD56-NKG2C+ cells in four donors, at about 28.3-65%.

The rearrangement joined TRBV9 to TRBJ2-2; the TCRdb D gene call, TRBD1, has no DNA to confirm it. Sequencing used blood T cells: a sorted CD56 or NKG2C T cell subset, CD4+ or CD8+ T cells, or bulk PBMC T cells (not recorded which). The receptor was derived from a woman in her 50s in good health. Donor details come from another sample of the same person, matched by shared clones. Here the CDR3 is given as CASSPWTGAINTGELFF.